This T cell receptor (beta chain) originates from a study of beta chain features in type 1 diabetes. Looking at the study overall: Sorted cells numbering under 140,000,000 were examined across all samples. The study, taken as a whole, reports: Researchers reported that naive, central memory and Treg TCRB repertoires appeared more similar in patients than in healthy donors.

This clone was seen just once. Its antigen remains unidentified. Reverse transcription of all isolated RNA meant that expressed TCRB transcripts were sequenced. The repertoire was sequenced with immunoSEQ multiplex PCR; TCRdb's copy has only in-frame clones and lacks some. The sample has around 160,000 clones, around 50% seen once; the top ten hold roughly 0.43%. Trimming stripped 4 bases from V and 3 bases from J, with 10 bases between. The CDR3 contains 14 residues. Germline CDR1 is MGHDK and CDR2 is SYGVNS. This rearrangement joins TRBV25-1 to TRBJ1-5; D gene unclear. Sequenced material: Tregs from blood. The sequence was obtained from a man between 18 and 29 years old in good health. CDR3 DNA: TGTGCCAGCAGTGCGGGGAGCCCCAATCAGCCCCAGCATTTT. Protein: CASSAGSPNQPQHF.